These 32 T cell receptor beta chains originate from one sample sequenced in a study of preoperative IRX-2 immunotherapy in early breast cancer. Some clones are missing from TCRdb's copy, which holds only in-frame ones; the method was immunoSEQ multiplex PCR. The top ten clones hold roughly 2% of a sample with 75,000 to 100,000 clones, around 86% of them seen once. Treatment noted: preoperative locoregional IRX-2 cytokine immunotherapy. Source: tumor tissue, taken after IRX-2 immunotherapy. The receptor set was obtained from a human donor with breast cancer.

This chain joins TRBV19 and TRBJ2-5, with D unclear. V was cut by 3 bases and J by 3 bases, with 14 bases left in between. The germline gives CDR1 LNHDA, CDR2 SQIVND (reference sequence). This CDR3 is 15 amino acids long. The CDR3: CASSISSTGKETQYF. CDR3 DNA sequence: TGTGCCAGTAGTATCAGTTCGACTGGTAAAGAGACCCAGTACTTC.

V is TRBV5-1 and J is TRBJ2-1, with 7 bases lining up with TRBD1. CDR3 length equals 14 residues. Looked up from germline, CDR1 is SGHRS and CDR2 is YFSETQ. V gave up 0 bases and J gave up 8 bases; unmatched junction bases: 5. The CDR3 bases are TGCGCCAGCAGCTTGGAGGGGGCGCGCTATGAGCAGTTCTTC. Its translation is CASSLEGARYEQFF.

The chain employs TRBV29-1 and TRBJ1-1; no firm D call. The CDR3 runs to 12 residues. Germline lookup yields CDR1 SQVTM and CDR2 ANQGSEA. The V gene lost 2 bases and the J gene lost 2 bases, with 6 bases spanning the gap. The CDR3 is CSVERANTEAFF. In DNA form, the CDR3 reads TGCAGCGTTGAACGGGCAAACACTGAAGCTTTCTTT.

The rearrangement joins TRBV5-1 to TRBJ1-4; the match to TRBD1 covers 9 bases. The CDR3 sequence is 15 residues long. In germline, CDR1 is SGHRS, CDR2 YFSETQ. Unmatched junction bases numbered 4, after V lost 0 bases and J lost 7 bases. CDR3: CASSLETGGREKLFF. CDR3 nucleotide sequence: TGCGCCAGCAGCTTGGAAACAGGGGGCCGTGAAAAACTGTTTTTT.

CDR3: CATSREWRTGELFF. The CDR3 DNA follows: TGTGCCACCAGCAGAGAGTGGAGAACCGGGGAGCTGTTTTTT. The V gene is TRBV15, the J gene TRBJ2-2; D gene ambiguous. This CDR3 has 14 residues. The ends were cut back, 0 bases at V and 5 bases at J, with 7 bases in the middle. Germline-derived CDR1 and CDR2 are LNHNV and YYDKDF (reference sequence).

This sequence joins TRBV6-8 and TRBJ1-2; 7 nucleotides match TRBD1. Germline CDR1 is MNHGY and CDR2 is SAAAGT. V dropped 5 bases and J dropped 4; count of bases not matched to a gene: 7. The CDR3 spans 14 residues. CDR3 sequence (DNA): TGTGCCAGCAGTGAGGGGGCACTAAGCTATGGCTACACCTTC. This encodes CASSEGALSYGYTF.

This chain joins TRBV30 and TRBJ1-3; 7 bases fit TRBD1. CDR1 GTSNPN and CDR2 SVGIG come from the germline V gene (reference sequence). V lost 3 bases, J lost 4 bases, and 9 bases stayed unmatched. The CDR3 runs 15 residues. The CDR3 DNA reads as TGTGCCTGGAGGCGTCGACAGGGATCCGGAAACACCATATATTTT. Its translation is CAWRRRQGSGNTIYF.

This clone was detected only once. V and J are TRBV6-1 and TRBJ1-5; no definite D call. V was cut by 2 bases and J by 0 bases, with 26 bases left in between. CDR1 and CDR2 from the germline V gene are MNHNS and SASEGT. The CDR3 contains 21 residues. The CDR3 sequence is CASSERGIRTILLYSNQPQHF. For the CDR3, the DNA is TGTGCCAGCAGTGAAAGAGGGATCCGCACCATCCTCCTATATAGCAATCAGCCCCAGCATTTT.

In DNA form, the CDR3 reads TGCAGCGTCGCCGCAACAGGGACCTATGGCTACACCTTC. This encodes CSVAATGTYGYTF. The chain recombines TRBV29-1 with TRBJ1-2, with D maybe TRBD1 (6 bases). The CDR3 loop spans 13 amino acids. Germline V gene lookup returns CDR1 SQVTM and CDR2 ANQGSEA. Trimming stripped 6 bases from V and 4 bases from J, with 15 bases between.

The gene calls are TRBV6-8 and TRBJ2-7; D uncertain. The germline V gene encodes CDR1 MNHGY and CDR2 SAAAGT. The CDR3 contains 14 residues. V dropped 4 bases and J dropped 4 bases, with 14 bases sitting between them. The CDR3 here is CASSSTSRSYEQYF. CDR3 coding DNA: TGTGCCAGCAGTTCTACTTCTAGGAGTTACGAGCAGTACTTC.

The chain uses TRBV28 and TRBJ1-5, with TRBD1 as a possible D gene (5 bases). This CDR3 region has 16 residues. CDR1 and CDR2 from the germline V gene are MDHEN and SYDVKM. V dropped 6 bases and J dropped 5 bases, with 20 bases sitting between them. The CDR3 protein is CASSPWGPRGHQPQHF. In DNA form, the CDR3 reads TGTGCCAGCAGCCCCTGGGGCCCTCGCGGCCATCAGCCCCAGCATTTT.

This clone came up a few times. V and J are TRBV6-8 and TRBJ1-1; D is ambiguous. The CDR3 runs to 13 residues. V lost 0 bases and J 1 base, leaving 3 bases between the germline ends. Per germline, CDR1 MNHGY and CDR2 SAAAGT. CDR3 in amino acids: CASSYSWNTEAFF. The DNA for the CDR3 is TGTGCCAGCAGTTACTCGTGGAACACTGAAGCTTTCTTT.

The chain links TRBV5-1 to TRBJ1-6, with D maybe TRBD1 (5 bases). The germline V gene encodes CDR1 SGHRS and CDR2 YFSETQ. There are 15 residues in the CDR3. V lost 4 bases to trimming and J lost 7 bases, with 15 bases between them. This chain's CDR3 is CASSHGPGDNSPLHF. CDR3 nucleotide sequence: TGCGCCAGCAGCCACGGACCGGGGGACAATTCACCCCTCCACTTT.

This chain uses TRBV28 with TRBJ1-4; D remains unclear. V lost 4 bases and J 7 bases, leaving 7 bases between the germline ends. The CDR3 covers 12 residues. Per germline, CDR1 MDHEN and CDR2 SYDVKM. For the CDR3, the DNA is TGTGCCAGCAGTTCCCTGGGTGAAAAACTGTTTTTT. Translated: CASSSLGEKLFF.

This clone was seen a handful of times. The V and J genes are TRBV6-8 and TRBJ2-3; D may correspond to TRBD1 or TRBD2 (5 bases each). V gave up 5 bases and J gave up 0 bases, with 9 bases separating them. This CDR3 has 14 amino acids. Germline V gene data show CDR1 as MNHGY and CDR2 as SAAAGT. CDR3: CASSHRGSTDTQYF. The CDR3 DNA follows: TGTGCCAGCAGTCACCGGGGCAGCACAGATACGCAGTATTTT.

The V gene is TRBV10-1, the J gene TRBJ2-1; 11 bases map to TRBD2. The ends lost 3 bases at V and 7 bases at J; junction bases unmatched: 2. This CDR3 comprises 14 residues. CDR1 WNHNN and CDR2 SYGVQD come from the germline V gene (reference sequence). The CDR3 loop is CASSELAGANEQFF. As DNA, the CDR3 is TGCGCCAGCAGTGAACTAGCGGGAGCGAATGAGCAGTTCTTC.

The chain recombines TRBV28 with TRBJ2-7; 9 nucleotides line up with TRBD1. Losses at the gene ends were 3 bases for V and 2 bases for J; bases not matched to a gene: 5. Germline lookup yields CDR1 MDHEN and CDR2 SYDVKM. This CDR3 has 15 amino acids. For the CDR3, the DNA is TGTGCCAGCAGTTTCGTTGGGGACAGGGCCTACGAGCAGTACTTC. Translation gives CASSFVGDRAYEQYF.

The chain combines TRBV18 with TRBJ1-1, with TRBD1 as a possible D gene (5 bases). The germline CDR1 and CDR2 sequences are KGHSH and LQKENI. This CDR3 contains 14 residues. The V gene lost 2 bases and the J gene lost 3 bases, with 10 bases spanning the gap. The CDR3 coding sequence is TGTGCCAGCTCACCATTAGCGGGGGACACTGAAGCTTTCTTT. It encodes CASSPLAGDTEAFF.

The chain combines TRBV11-3 with TRBJ2-1; 16 nucleotides agree with TRBD2. The J segment lost 7 bases and the V segment lost 3 bases, leaving 6 bases of the junction unmatched. The CDR3 spans 17 residues. CDR1 is SGHNT, CDR2 YENEEA, per germline. The CDR3 protein is CASSFSGLAGGPNEQFF. DNA of the CDR3: TGTGCCAGCAGCTTCTCGGGACTAGCGGGGGGGCCGAATGAGCAGTTCTTC.

The V call is TRBV28, the J call TRBJ1-5; tentatively, D is TRBD1 (5 bases). CDR1 and CDR2 from the germline V gene are MDHEN and SYDVKM. The CDR3 has 12 residues. The ends were cut back, 6 bases at V and 15 bases at J, with 18 bases in the middle. CDR3 amino acids: CASRSGLATLHF. CDR3 nucleotides: TGTGCCAGCAGGTCGGGACTCGCAACCCTGCATTTT.

V is TRBV16 and J is TRBJ2-7; D tentatively fits TRBD1 or TRBD2 (5 bases each). The CDR3 loop spans 12 amino acids. Germline V gene data show CDR1 as KGHSY and CDR2 as FQNENV. V gave up 4 bases and J gave up 7 bases, with 11 bases separating them. The CDR3 spells CASSRGDGEQYF. Written as DNA, the CDR3 is TGTGCCAGCAGCCGAGGGGACGGTGAGCAGTACTTC.

V is TRBV1 and J is TRBJ2-3; the table assigns TRBD2, which was not confirmed against the DNA. TRBV1 is marked as a pseudogene. CDR3 length: 18 residues. For the CDR3, the DNA is TGCGCCAGCAGCCAAGGGACTAGCTTTCCCCAAAGCACAGATACGCAGTATTTT. It yields the protein CASSQGTSFPQSTDTQYF.

On this clone: An end of the junction differs from the germline gene, which may be a read error. This sequence joins TRBV18 and TRBJ1-2; D unclear. The CDR3 spans 13 residues. The germline gives CDR1 KGHSH, CDR2 LQKENI. The CDR3: CASSPDTDYGYTF. The CDR3 DNA reads as TGTGCTAGCTCACCCGACACCGACTATGGCTACACCTTC.

The genes are TRBV12-5 and TRBJ1-4, with no clear D. Germline-derived CDR1 and CDR2 are LGHNT and FRNRAP. V shed 5 bases and J shed 6 bases, with 16 bases lying between them. CDR3 length: 15 amino acids. The CDR3 region is CASGRGGVFDEKLFF. CDR3 bases: TGTGCTAGTGGTAGAGGCGGGGTCTTTGATGAAAAACTGTTTTTT.

The chain has TRBV28 and TRBJ2-5; TRBD2 matches 7 bases. The V gene end was trimmed by 1 base and the J gene end by 5 bases; junction bases not matched to a gene: 16. This CDR3 has 18 amino acids. Germline V CDR1 and CDR2: MDHEN, SYDVKM. CDR3 in DNA: TGTGCCAGCAGTTTATTATTAGGGAGGGAGTCGGTGAGCGAGACCCAGTACTTC. Translated, it gives CASSLLLGRESVSETQYF.

This clone was seen a few times. This chain links TRBV19 with TRBJ2-3, with a tentative D call TRBD2 (7 bases). The CDR3 runs to 13 residues. With 7 bases removed from V and 4 bases from J, the gap between germline ends came to 12 bases. Germline CDR1 and CDR2: LNHDA and SQIVND (reference sequence). CDR3 loop: CASKEGGADTQYF. CDR3 nucleotide sequence: TGTGCCAGTAAGGAGGGGGGGGCAGATACGCAGTATTTT. The full variable domain, rest sourced from reference TRBV19 and TRBJ2-3, is DGGITQSPKYLFRKEGQNVTLSCEQNLNHDAMYWYRQDPGQGLRLIYYSQIVNDFQKGDIAEGYSVSREKKESFPLTVTSAQKNPTAFYLCASKEGGADTQYFGPGTRLTVL.

The chain joins TRBV30 to TRBJ2-3; D is undetermined. Between the trimmed V and J ends, which lost 4 bases and 5 bases, there was a span of 10 bases. The germline gives CDR1 GTSNPN, CDR2 SVGIG (reference sequence). The CDR3 is 12 amino acids. Written as DNA, the CDR3 is TGTGCCTGGACGCACTATAGAGATACGCAGTATTTT. It encodes CAWTHYRDTQYF.

This rearrangement joins TRBV7-1 to TRBJ1-1; unclear D gene. Being an ORF, TRBV7-1 has a function that is uncertain. CDR3 size: 14 residues. Trimming stripped 4 bases from V and 5 bases from J, with 14 bases between. The CDR3 DNA reads TGTGCCAGCAGCTTAGCCCACCGAAGGACTGAAGCTTTCTTT. Translating it yields CASSLAHRRTEAFF.

This chain connects TRBV29-1 to TRBJ2-7; possible D gene TRBD1, 5 bases. The length of the CDR3 is 13 residues. CDR1 and CDR2 (germline): SQVTM, ANQGSEA. The V gene lost 4 bases and the J gene lost 0 bases, with 10 bases spanning the gap. The CDR3 DNA sequence: TGCAGCGTTGTCAGGGAAAGCTCCTACGAGCAGTACTTC. The encoded protein is CSVVRESSYEQYF.

CDR3 protein: CAWSRNTGELFF. Written as DNA, the CDR3 is TGTGCCTGGAGTAGAAACACCGGGGAGCTGTTTTTT. V and J are TRBV30 and TRBJ2-2, with D unresolved. Trimming took off 2 bases at V and 2 bases at J, with 3 bases between the two ends. The germline V gene has CDR1 GTSNPN and CDR2 SVGIG (reference sequence). CDR3 length equals 12 residues.

This clone was observed a handful of times. V usage is TRBV7-6 and J usage is TRBJ1-2; TRBD1 matches 8 bases. V lost 4 bases to trimming and J lost 5 bases; unmatched junction nucleotides: 9. Per germline, CDR1 SGHVS and CDR2 FNYEAQ. The CDR3 spans 15 residues. The CDR3 DNA is TGTGCCAGCAGCTACTCGCGACAGGGGATGTATGGCTACACCTTC. Translated, it gives CASSYSRQGMYGYTF.

In regard to this clone: This CDR3 is also generated by other DNA sequences in the sample. The chain has TRBV6-8 and TRBJ1-5; 7 bases map to TRBD1. The CDR3 runs to 15 residues. The V and J ends lost 6 bases and 1 base, in that order; junction bases with no gene match: 6. The germline V gene encodes CDR1 MNHGY and CDR2 SAAAGT. CDR3 sequence reads: CASRGGGGSNQPQHF. Here the CDR3 DNA reads TGTGCCAGCAGAGGGGGAGGGGGCAGCAATCAGCCCCAGCATTTT.